The sequence of this T cell receptor beta chain was determined in a study of blood T cell repertoires in COVID-19 (dated by TCRdb to the early 2020s). Concerning the study at large: Samples covering the acute and convalescent phases of COVID-19 were provided by collaborators in the United States, Italy and Spain. The prospective study material was composed of cDNA or gDNA derived from T cells, B-cell-depleted T cells, or PBMCs. The dataset comprised deeply sampled blood TCRbeta repertoires from subjects exposed to, actively infected with, or recovered from COVID-19. The repertoires were released in a freely available public database meant as a resource for research on the immune response to SARS-CoV-2. The samples were drawn from the first 160 participants of the ongoing ImmuneRACE study and from 950 to 1,500 subjects provided by 6 global collaborators. A de-identified subject ID, COVID-19 status, age in years and sex were almost always included in the sample metadata. HLA class I and class II types, where available, came from metadata supplied by the sample provider rather than from assay-based typing.

The CDR3 runs 15 amino acids, cysteine and phenylalanine included. The DNA shown is the 45-base CDR3, in frame from base 1. On the study overall, not on this receptor specifically: The amount of clinical and demographic metadata varied by source and participant and was provided uncurated.

The collaborating institutions used their own protocols to collect whole blood in K2EDTA tubes. Collaborator samples were shipped for TCRbeta analysis as frozen whole blood, isolated PBMCs, or DNA extracted from either sample type. With respect to this clone: Its antigen has not been determined. No base qualities exist here, and no much larger clone lies one base off it.

The immunoSEQ Assay, a bias-controlled multiplex PCR, was used to amplify TCRbeta CDR3 regions from genomic DNA. Per the source publication's procedure: Within the assay, amplification of reference gene primers was used to estimate how many nucleated cells each sample contained. Sequence reads were collapsed and filtered to measure the absolute abundance of every unique TCRbeta CDR3 rearrangement. Productive Simpson clonality was computed per sample as the square root of Simpson's diversity index over productive rearrangements. The immuneACCESS repertoire file appears here via TCRdb, limited to in-frame rearrangements. These files lack a portion of the clones; in checked studies, under half of the deficit traces to unresolved V genes, and the cause of the others is not known. V and J calls and clone size are as listed in that table; D and trimming were resolved from the DNA. This sample is represented by about 150,000 clones; 76% of them were singletons. Clones ranked in the top ten supply more than 3% of the sample.

This clonotype was sampled from an elderly woman with acute or convalescent COVID-19. The sample comprised peripheral blood. The sequence links TRBV12-2 to TRBJ1-1; the listed D gene, TRBD1, was not tested against the DNA. TRBV12-2 is assigned pseudogene status. The nucleotides are TGTGCAAGTCGCTTAGCGCTCAGGGGGAACACTGAAGCTTTCTTT. Its translation is CASRLALRGNTEAFF.